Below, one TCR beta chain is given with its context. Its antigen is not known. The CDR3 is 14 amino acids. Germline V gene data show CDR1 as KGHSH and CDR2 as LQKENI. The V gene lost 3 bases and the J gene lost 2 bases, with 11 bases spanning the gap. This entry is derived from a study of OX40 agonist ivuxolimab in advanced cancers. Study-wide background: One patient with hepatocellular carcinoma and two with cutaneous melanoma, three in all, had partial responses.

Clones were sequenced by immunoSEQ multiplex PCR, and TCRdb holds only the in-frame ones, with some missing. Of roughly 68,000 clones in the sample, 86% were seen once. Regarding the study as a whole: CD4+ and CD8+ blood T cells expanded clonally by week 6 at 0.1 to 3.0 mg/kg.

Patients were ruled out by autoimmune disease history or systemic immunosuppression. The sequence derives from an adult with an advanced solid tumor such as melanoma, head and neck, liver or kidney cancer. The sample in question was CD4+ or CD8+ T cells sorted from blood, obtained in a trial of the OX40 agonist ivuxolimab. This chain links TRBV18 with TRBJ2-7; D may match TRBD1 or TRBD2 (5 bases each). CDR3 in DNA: TGTGCCAGCTCACCGGGGACGGAGACCTACGAGCAGTACTTC. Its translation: CASSPGTETYEQYF.